The rows below give T cell receptor beta chains drawn from one sample of a study of T cell responses to AZD1222 COVID-19 vaccine. The data were produced by immunoSEQ multiplex PCR, yet TCRdb's version contains in-frame clones alone and is incomplete. The table has roughly 150,000 clones, about 87% seen once. The sample in question was peripheral blood, obtained on day 0 of AZD1222 vaccination. Receptor source: an adult in good health. Each CDR3 is given with its conserved first and last residue. The order of the fields is V gene, clone size, D gene, J gene, CDR3 protein, CDR3 DNA. A D gene is named only where the DNA matches it firmly. Rows give clone size only sometimes, using once, few, many, or a class for an expanded clone.

v_gene: TRBV19
abundance: NA
d_gene: TRBD1
j_gene: TRBJ1-2
CDR3aa: CASSRDRGSYGYTF
CDR3nt: TGTGCCAGTAGCCGGGACAGGGGGTCCTATGGCTACACCTTC

v_gene: TRBV7-6
abundance: NA
d_gene: NA
j_gene: TRBJ1-2
CDR3aa: CASSLGANYLYGYTF
CDR3nt: TGTGCCAGCAGCTTAGGGGCAAATTACCTCTATGGCTACACCTTC

v_gene: TRBV10-3
abundance: NA
d_gene: NA
j_gene: TRBJ1-4
CDR3aa: CAISESLGAANEKLFF
CDR3nt: TGTGCCATCAGTGAGTCGTTGGGGGCGGCTAATGAAAAACTGTTTTTT

v_gene: TRBV7-2
abundance: NA
d_gene: NA
j_gene: TRBJ1-3
CDR3aa: CASSFPGNTIYF
CDR3nt: TGTGCCAGCAGCTTTCCGGGTAACACCATATATTTT

v_gene: TRBV10-3
abundance: NA
d_gene: NA
j_gene: TRBJ2-5
CDR3aa: CAISEGDGVQETQYF
CDR3nt: TGTGCCATCAGTGAAGGGGACGGGGTCCAAGAGACCCAGTACTTC

v_gene: TRBV7-8
abundance: NA
d_gene: TRBD1
j_gene: TRBJ1-6
CDR3aa: CASSPLDRINSPLHF
CDR3nt: TGTGCCAGCAGCCCGCTGGACAGGATTAATTCACCCCTCCACTTT

v_gene: TRBV5-6
abundance: NA
d_gene: NA
j_gene: TRBJ2-5
CDR3aa: CASSFGPGQETQYF
CDR3nt: TGTGCCAGCAGCTTCGGACCTGGCCAAGAGACCCAGTACTTC

v_gene: TRBV5-4
abundance: NA
d_gene: NA
j_gene: TRBJ2-5
CDR3aa: CASSSSRTIQETQYF
CDR3nt: TGTGCCAGCAGCTCAAGCCGGACTATTCAAGAGACCCAGTACTTC

v_gene: TRBV15
abundance: NA
d_gene: TRBD2
j_gene: TRBJ2-1
CDR3aa: CATSRPQLAGGTRQFF
CDR3nt: TGTGCCACCAGCAGACCCCAACTAGCGGGAGGGACTCGGCAGTTCTTC

v_gene: TRBV5-6
abundance: NA
d_gene: TRBD1
j_gene: TRBJ1-2
CDR3aa: CASRYGTGELSGYTF
CDR3nt: TGTGCCAGCAGGTACGGGACAGGGGAGTTGAGTGGCTACACCTTC

v_gene: TRBV5-8
abundance: NA
d_gene: NA
j_gene: TRBJ1-5
CDR3aa: CASSLTDNQPQHF
CDR3nt: TGTGCCAGCAGCTTGACAGACAATCAGCCCCAGCATTTT

v_gene: TRBV28
abundance: NA
d_gene: NA
j_gene: TRBJ1-1
CDR3aa: CASSFQLQNTEAFF
CDR3nt: TGTGCCAGCAGTTTTCAACTACAGAACACTGAAGCTTTCTTT

v_gene: TRBV7-6
abundance: NA
d_gene: NA
j_gene: TRBJ2-7
CDR3aa: CASSSRGGISSYEQYF
CDR3nt: TGTGCCAGCAGCTCAAGGGGGGGAATTAGCTCCTACGAGCAGTACTTC

v_gene: TRBV2
abundance: NA
d_gene: NA
j_gene: TRBJ1-4
CDR3aa: CASGRGFDPVNEKLFF
CDR3nt: TGTGCCAGCGGACGGGGCTTCGACCCGGTTAATGAAAAACTGTTTTTT

v_gene: TRBV2
abundance: NA
d_gene: TRBD1
j_gene: TRBJ1-2
CDR3aa: CAVVGQGNGYTF
CDR3nt: TGTGCCGTTGTGGGACAGGGTAATGGCTACACCTTC

v_gene: TRBV19
abundance: NA
d_gene: NA
j_gene: TRBJ1-5
CDR3aa: CASADGARVAQHF
CDR3nt: TGTGCCAGTGCCGATGGCGCGAGGGTAGCCCAGCATTTT

v_gene: TRBV6-1
abundance: NA
d_gene: NA
j_gene: TRBJ2-7
CDR3aa: CASSVTGVLPEQYF
CDR3nt: TGTGCCAGCAGTGTGACGGGAGTCCTTCCCGAGCAGTACTTC

v_gene: TRBV5-1
abundance: NA
d_gene: NA
j_gene: TRBJ1-6
CDR3aa: CASSLETGSPLHF
CDR3nt: TGCGCCAGCAGCTTGGAGACGGGTTCACCCCTCCACTTT

v_gene: TRBV6-1
abundance: NA
d_gene: NA
j_gene: TRBJ2-3
CDR3aa: CASSESGDLTDTQYF
CDR3nt: TGTGCCAGCAGTGAGTCCGGGGATCTCACAGATACGCAGTATTTT

v_gene: TRBV2
abundance: NA
d_gene: NA
j_gene: TRBJ2-3
CDR3aa: CASSTWTVTDTQYF
CDR3nt: TGTGCCAGCAGTACCTGGACAGTCACAGATACGCAGTATTTT

v_gene: TRBV2
abundance: NA
d_gene: TRBD1
j_gene: TRBJ1-1
CDR3aa: CASRGQMNTEAFF
CDR3nt: TGTGCCAGCAGGGGACAGATGAACACTGAAGCTTTCTTT

v_gene: TRBV5-4
abundance: NA
d_gene: NA
j_gene: TRBJ1-1
CDR3aa: CASSPTGNGAFF
CDR3nt: TGTGCCAGCAGCCCAACAGGGAATGGTGCTTTCTTT

v_gene: TRBV5-1
abundance: NA
d_gene: NA
j_gene: TRBJ2-7
CDR3aa: CASSWTDRSGPNEQYF
CDR3nt: TGCGCCAGCAGCTGGACTGACAGGTCTGGCCCGAACGAGCAGTACTTC

v_gene: TRBV9
abundance: NA
d_gene: NA
j_gene: TRBJ2-2
CDR3aa: CASSPRTHNTGELFF
CDR3nt: TGTGCCAGCAGCCCCCGGACGCACAACACCGGGGAGCTGTTTTTT

v_gene: TRBV6-2/TRBV6-3
abundance: NA
d_gene: NA
j_gene: TRBJ1-3
CDR3aa: CASSSYGQSSGNTIYF
CDR3nt: TGTGCCAGCAGTTCCTACGGACAGAGCTCTGGAAACACCATATATTTT

v_gene: TRBV19
abundance: NA
d_gene: NA
j_gene: TRBJ1-1
CDR3aa: CASSIGDRMNTEAFF
CDR3nt: TGTGCCAGTAGTATTGGAGACAGGATGAACACTGAAGCTTTCTTT

v_gene: TRBV2
abundance: few
d_gene: TRBD1
j_gene: TRBJ1-1
CDR3aa: CASMGQPNTEAFF
CDR3nt: TGTGCCAGCATGGGACAGCCGAACACTGAAGCTTTCTTT

v_gene: TRBV5-1
abundance: NA
d_gene: TRBD1
j_gene: TRBJ1-4
CDR3aa: CASSLGDRKLFF
CDR3nt: TGCGCCAGCAGCTTGGGGGACAGAAAACTGTTTTTT

v_gene: TRBV19
abundance: NA
d_gene: NA
j_gene: TRBJ2-3
CDR3aa: CASTAGTQRGTQYF
CDR3nt: TGTGCCAGTACGGCAGGGACCCAGAGAGGTACGCAGTATTTT

v_gene: TRBV9
abundance: NA
d_gene: NA
j_gene: TRBJ2-7
CDR3aa: CASSAEGGAYEQYF
CDR3nt: TGTGCCAGCAGCGCGGAGGGGGGGGCCTACGAGCAGTACTTC

v_gene: TRBV5-1
abundance: NA
d_gene: NA
j_gene: TRBJ2-1
CDR3aa: CASSLSGSEQFF
CDR3nt: TGCGCCAGCAGCTTGTCGGGGAGTGAGCAGTTCTTC

v_gene: TRBV6-5
abundance: NA
d_gene: NA
j_gene: TRBJ2-1
CDR3aa: CASIFNNEQFF
CDR3nt: TGTGCCAGCATATTCAATAATGAGCAGTTCTTC

v_gene: TRBV18
abundance: NA
d_gene: TRBD1
j_gene: TRBJ1-2
CDR3aa: CASSPDRGLGGYTF
CDR3nt: TGTGCCAGCTCACCGGACAGGGGTCTGGGTGGCTACACCTTC